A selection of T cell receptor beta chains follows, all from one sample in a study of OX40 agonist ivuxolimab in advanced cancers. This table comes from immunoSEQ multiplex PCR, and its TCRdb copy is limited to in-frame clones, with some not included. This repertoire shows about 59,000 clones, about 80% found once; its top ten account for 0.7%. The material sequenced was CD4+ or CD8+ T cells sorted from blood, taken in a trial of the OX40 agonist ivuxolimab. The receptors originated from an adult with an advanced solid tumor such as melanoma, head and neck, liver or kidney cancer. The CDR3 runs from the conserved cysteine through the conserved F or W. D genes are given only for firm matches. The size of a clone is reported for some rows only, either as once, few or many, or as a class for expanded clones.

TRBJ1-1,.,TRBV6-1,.,CASRPTGGSEAFF,TGTGCCAGCAGGCCCACAGGAGGCTCTGAAGCTTTCTTT
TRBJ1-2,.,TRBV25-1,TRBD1,CASSRTGGGFWVDGYTF,TGTGCCAGCAGCAGGACAGGGGGGGGATTTTGGGTTGATGGCTACACCTTC
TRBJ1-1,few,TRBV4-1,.,CASSDKGTEAFF,TGCGCCAGCAGCGACAAGGGAACTGAAGCTTTCTTT
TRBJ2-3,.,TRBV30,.,CAWTPVTDTQYF,TGTGCCTGGACCCCGGTGACAGATACGCAGTATTTT
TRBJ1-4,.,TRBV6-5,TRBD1,CASSYGTGQGPEKLFF,TGTGCCAGCAGTTACGGCACGGGACAGGGACCCGAAAAACTGTTTTTT
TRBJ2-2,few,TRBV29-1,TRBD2,CSGWGLAGGTGELFF,TGCAGCGGTTGGGGACTAGCGGGGGGCACCGGGGAGCTGTTTTTT
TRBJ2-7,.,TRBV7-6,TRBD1,CASSPLAGTGQSYEQYF,TGTGCCAGCAGCCCCTTGGCCGGGACAGGCCAATCCTACGAGCAGTACTTC
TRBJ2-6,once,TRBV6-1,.,CASSGRKSSGANVLTF,TGTGCCAGCAGTGGACGGAAATCCTCTGGGGCCAACGTCCTGACTTTC
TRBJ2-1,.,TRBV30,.,CAWSESYNEQFF,TGTGCCTGGAGCGAGTCCTACAATGAGCAGTTCTTC
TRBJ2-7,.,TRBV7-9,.,CASSLHHYEQYF,TGTGCCAGCAGCTTACACCACTACGAGCAGTACTTC
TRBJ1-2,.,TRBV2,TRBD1,CASSSRTGLGYTF,TGTGCCAGCAGTTCTCGGACAGGCCTAGGCTACACCTTC
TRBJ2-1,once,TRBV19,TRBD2,CASSMRSGGHPSAFF,TGTGCCAGTAGTATGAGGAGCGGGGGCCATCCGAGTGCGTTCTTC
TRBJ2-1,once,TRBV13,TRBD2,CASSLGSREGRNEQFF,TGTGCCAGCAGCTTAGGCTCCCGGGAGGGGCGGAATGAGCAGTTCTTC